This T cell receptor beta chain is drawn from a study of patients with pleural tuberculosis. Germline V CDR1 and CDR2: MNHNS, SASEGT. This CDR3 region has 15 residues. V lost 0 bases, J lost 7 bases, and 13 bases lay in between. TCRdb redid the calling of the reads with MiXCR, one entry per CDR3 protein. The data contain under 30,000 distinct CDR3 sequences, under 20% of them singletons. By frequency in the sample, this clonotype is medium-sized. This receptor was obtained from a human donor with pleural tuberculosis. Sequenced sample: peripheral blood. This chain uses TRBV6-1 with TRBJ1-5; D gene unclear. In DNA form, the CDR3 reads TGTGCCAGCAGTGAAGCAGGGCAGGATAACCAGCCCCAGCATTTT. Protein: CASSEAGQDNQPQHF.